These 11 T cell receptor beta chains originate from one sample sequenced in a study of T cells expressing NK-cell markers. After re-calling the 5' RACE reads, TCRdb lists one entry per CDR3 protein, DNA absent. The sample data list 550,000 to 600,000 distinct CDR3 sequences. The source material was blood T cells: a sorted CD56 or NKG2C T cell subset, CD4+ or CD8+ T cells, or bulk PBMC T cells (not recorded which). The receptors here all came from a man between 18 and 35 years old in good health.

The chain uses TRBV29-1 and TRBJ2-2; TCRdb's D call of TRBD1 is untestable without DNA. Germline loops: CDR1 SQVTM, CDR2 ANQGSEA. This CDR3 comprises 13 residues. The CDR3 is CSAQEINTGELFF.

The chain is built from TRBV5-5 and TRBJ2-7; TCRdb calls TRBD2, which cannot be checked without DNA. The CDR3 is 13 amino acids. Germline CDR1 reads SGHKS; CDR2 reads YYEKEE (reference sequence). CDR3 protein: CASSSWEDYEQYF.

CDR3 region: CASRPGPGLAGGTANEQFF. The V and J genes are TRBV28 and TRBJ2-1; TCRdb's assignment of TRBD2 cannot be checked, as there is no DNA. The germline V gene has CDR1 MDHEN and CDR2 SYDVKM. The CDR3 runs 19 residues.

The rearrangement uses TRBV6-5 and TRBJ2-3. The CDR3 runs to 12 residues. In germline, CDR1 is MNHEY, CDR2 SVGAGI. CDR3 region: CATQTDTDTQYF.

The chain recombines TRBV27 with TRBJ1-3; absent DNA, TCRdb's TRBD1 call cannot be checked. Germline V gene sequence: CDR1 MNHEY, CDR2 SMNVEV (reference sequence). This CDR3 comprises 15 residues. This CDR3 is CASSLQGTVGNTIYF.

CDR3 residues: CASSQQGIGELFF. This rearrangement joins TRBV14 to TRBJ2-2. The CDR3 loop spans 13 amino acids. Germline CDR1 is SGHDN and CDR2 is FVKESK.

The chain employs TRBV5-1 and TRBJ1-1; the D call from TCRdb, TRBD1, cannot be confirmed without DNA. Germline V CDR1 and CDR2: SGHRS, YFSETQ. The CDR3 consists of 15 residues. The CDR3 is CASSLSGSGGTEAFF.

The J gene is TRBJ2-3, the V gene TRBV7-8. Germline CDR1 is SGHVS and CDR2 is FQNEAQ. The CDR3 consists of 16 residues. This CDR3 reads CASSLASGTSTDTQYF.

The chain uses TRBV5-6 and TRBJ2-2; checking the TCRdb D call of TRBD2 is not possible without DNA. CDR3 length: 14 amino acids. CDR1 and CDR2 from the germline V gene are SGHDT and YYEEEE. Here the CDR3 reads CASSPPSGAGELFF.

The J gene is TRBJ2-5, the V gene TRBV7-9; TCRdb's D gene call, TRBD1, goes unchecked for lack of DNA. Germline-derived CDR1 and CDR2 are SEHNR and FQNEAQ (reference sequence). This CDR3 spans 15 amino acids. CDR3 loop: CASSSGTGAQETQYF. Supplemented by reference TRBV7-9 and TRBJ2-5, the full variable domain reads DTGVSQNPRHKITKRGQNVTFRCDPISEHNRLYWYRQTLGQGPEFLTYFQNEAQLEKSRLLSDRFSAERPKGSFSTLEIQRTEQGDSAMYLCASSSGTGAQETQYFGPGTRLLVL.

The CDR3 sequence: CASSPQGVGNQPQHF. The V and J genes are TRBV12-3 or TRBV12-4 and TRBJ1-5; TCRdb outputs TRBD1, but without DNA this stays unchecked. The CDR3 covers 15 residues.